Listed below are T cell receptor beta chains from one sample, sequenced in a study of OX40 agonist ivuxolimab in advanced cancers. The table came from immunoSEQ multiplex PCR; TCRdb's copy has only in-frame clones and leaves some out. The sample carries 25,000 to 35,000 clones, more than 75% recorded once. The sample here was CD4+ or CD8+ T cells sorted from blood, taken in a trial of the OX40 agonist ivuxolimab. These receptors originate from an adult with an advanced solid tumor such as melanoma, head and neck, liver or kidney cancer. CDR3s include the opening cysteine and the closing phenylalanine or tryptophan. Each record gives: D gene, clone size, J gene, V gene, CDR3 length, CDR3 protein, CDR3 DNA. A D gene is named only where the DNA matches it firmly. Rows may omit the clone size; those that give it use once, few, many or a size class.

- once TRBJ2-2 TRBV9 13 CASSVGVTGELFF TGTGCCAGCAGCGTAGGGGTGACCGGGGAGCTGTTTTTT
- - TRBJ2-3 TRBV7-2 14 CASSRGSTGDTQYF TGTGCCAGCAGCCGCGGGTCAACGGGTGATACGCAGTATTTT
- once TRBJ2-7 TRBV28 15 CASSLIGQATYEQYF TGTGCCAGCAGTCTTATAGGTCAGGCCACCTACGAGCAGTACTTC
TRBD1 - TRBJ2-7 TRBV5-6 15 CASSVRGQGFYEQYF TGTGCCAGCAGCGTACGGGGACAGGGGTTCTACGAGCAGTACTTC
TRBD1 - TRBJ2-1 TRBV7-9 17 CASSDTLARGQYNEQFF TGTGCCAGCAGCGATACTCTTGCCAGGGGGCAATACAATGAGCAGTTCTTC
TRBD1 - TRBJ2-1 TRBV27 15 CASQTGTGFYNEQFF TGTGCCAGCCAGACCGGGACAGGGTTCTACAATGAGCAGTTCTTC
- - TRBJ2-4 TRBV5-4 12 CASSLGGNIQYF TGTGCCAGCAGCTTGGGTGGGAACATTCAGTACTTC
- few TRBJ1-2 TRBV19 13 CASSIIPAYGYTF TGTGCCAGTAGTATCATCCCAGCGTATGGCTACACCTTC
TRBD2 - TRBJ2-1 TRBV29-1 19 CSGGPFIGGDTSSYNEQFF TGCAGCGGCGGACCCTTCATCGGGGGGGATACTAGCTCCTACAATGAGCAGTTCTTC
TRBD2 - TRBJ2-3 TRBV12-5 17 CASGPPRAGGSTDTQYF TGTGCTAGTGGTCCCCCAAGGGCGGGGGGAAGCACAGATACGCAGTATTTT
TRBD2 - TRBJ2-3 TRBV4-1 17 CASSQETSGGQGATQYF TGCGCCAGCAGCCAAGAGACTAGCGGGGGTCAAGGGGCTACGCAGTATTTT
TRBD1 once TRBJ2-5 TRBV5-1 15 CASSPQGFGEETQYF TGCGCCAGCAGCCCACAGGGGTTCGGTGAAGAGACCCAGTACTTC
TRBD1 - TRBJ1-1 TRBV6-6 16 CASSRTGLPMNTEAFF TGTGCCAGCAGCAGGACAGGGCTACCGATGAACACTGAAGCTTTCTTT